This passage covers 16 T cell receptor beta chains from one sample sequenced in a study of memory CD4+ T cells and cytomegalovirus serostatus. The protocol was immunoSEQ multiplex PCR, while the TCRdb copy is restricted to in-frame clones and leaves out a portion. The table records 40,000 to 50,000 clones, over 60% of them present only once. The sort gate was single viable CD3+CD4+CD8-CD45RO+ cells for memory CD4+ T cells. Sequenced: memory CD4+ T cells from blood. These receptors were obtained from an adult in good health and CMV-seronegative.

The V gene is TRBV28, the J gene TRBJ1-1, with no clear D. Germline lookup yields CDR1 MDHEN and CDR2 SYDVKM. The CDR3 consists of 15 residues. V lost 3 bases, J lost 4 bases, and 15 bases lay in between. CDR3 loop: CASSFPVGFGTEAFF. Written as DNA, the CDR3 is TGTGCCAGCAGTTTCCCCGTCGGCTTTGGCACTGAAGCTTTCTTT.

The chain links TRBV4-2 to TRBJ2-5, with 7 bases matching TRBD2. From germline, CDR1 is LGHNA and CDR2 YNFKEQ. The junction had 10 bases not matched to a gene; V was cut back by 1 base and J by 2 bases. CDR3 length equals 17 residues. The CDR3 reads CASSQGNGGGLQETQYF. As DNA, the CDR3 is TGTGCCAGCAGCCAAGGGAATGGCGGGGGTCTTCAAGAGACCCAGTACTTC.

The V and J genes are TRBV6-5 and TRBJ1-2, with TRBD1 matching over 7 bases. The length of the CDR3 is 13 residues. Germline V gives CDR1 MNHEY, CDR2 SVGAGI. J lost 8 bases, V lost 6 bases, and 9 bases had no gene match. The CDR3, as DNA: TGTGCCAGCAGCTCCGACAGGGTACGCGGCTACACCTTC. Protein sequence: CASSSDRVRGYTF.

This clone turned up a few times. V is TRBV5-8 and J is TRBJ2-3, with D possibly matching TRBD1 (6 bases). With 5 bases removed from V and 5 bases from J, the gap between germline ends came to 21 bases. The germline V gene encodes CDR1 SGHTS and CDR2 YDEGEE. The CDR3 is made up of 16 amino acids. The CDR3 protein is CASRSLGGESRDTQYF. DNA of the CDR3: TGTGCCAGCAGGTCGCTAGGGGGAGAGTCCAGAGATACGCAGTATTTT.

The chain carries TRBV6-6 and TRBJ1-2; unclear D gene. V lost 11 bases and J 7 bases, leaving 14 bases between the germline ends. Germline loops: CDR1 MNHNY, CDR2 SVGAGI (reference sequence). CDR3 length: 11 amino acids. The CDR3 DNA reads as TGTGCCTGCCGTGACGCCGGTGGCTACACCTTC. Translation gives CACRDAGGYTF.

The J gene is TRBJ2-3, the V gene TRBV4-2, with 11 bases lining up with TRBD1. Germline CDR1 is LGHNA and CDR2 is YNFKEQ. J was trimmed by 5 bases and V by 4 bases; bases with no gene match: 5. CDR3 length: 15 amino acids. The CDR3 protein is CASSPGQGAKDTQYF. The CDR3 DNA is TGTGCCAGCAGCCCTGGACAGGGGGCCAAAGATACGCAGTATTTT.

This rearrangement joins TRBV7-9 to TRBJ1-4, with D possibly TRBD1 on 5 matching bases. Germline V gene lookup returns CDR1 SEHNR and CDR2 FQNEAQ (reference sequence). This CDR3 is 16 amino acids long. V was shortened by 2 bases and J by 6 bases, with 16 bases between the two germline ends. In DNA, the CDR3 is TGTGCCAGCAGCTTATTCATCGACAGTAGTTATGAAAAACTGTTTTTT. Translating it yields CASSLFIDSSYEKLFF.

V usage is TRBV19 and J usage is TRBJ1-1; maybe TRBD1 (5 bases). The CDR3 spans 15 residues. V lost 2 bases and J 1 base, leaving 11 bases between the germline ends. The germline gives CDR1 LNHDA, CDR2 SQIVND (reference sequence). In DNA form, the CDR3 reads TGTGCCAGTAGTATATCTACGGGGGGGAACACTGAAGCTTTCTTT. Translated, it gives CASSISTGGNTEAFF.

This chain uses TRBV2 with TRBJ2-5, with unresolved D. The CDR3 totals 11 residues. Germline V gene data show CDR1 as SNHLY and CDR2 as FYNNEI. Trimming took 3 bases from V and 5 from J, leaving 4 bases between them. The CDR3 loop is CASSERETQYF. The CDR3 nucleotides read TGTGCCAGCAGTGAGCGGGAGACCCAGTACTTC.

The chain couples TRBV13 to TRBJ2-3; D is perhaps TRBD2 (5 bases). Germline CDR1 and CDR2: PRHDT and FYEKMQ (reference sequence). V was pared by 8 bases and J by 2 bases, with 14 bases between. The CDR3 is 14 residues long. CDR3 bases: TGTGCCAGCGCTGCCGGACTCAACACAGATACGCAGTATTTT. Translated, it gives CASAAGLNTDTQYF. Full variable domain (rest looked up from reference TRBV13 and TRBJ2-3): AAGVIQSPRHLIKEKRETATLKCYPIPRHDTVYWYQQGPGQDPQFLISFYEKMQSDKGSIPDRFSAQQFSDYHSELNMSSLELGDSALYFCASAAGLNTDTQYFGPGTRLTVL.

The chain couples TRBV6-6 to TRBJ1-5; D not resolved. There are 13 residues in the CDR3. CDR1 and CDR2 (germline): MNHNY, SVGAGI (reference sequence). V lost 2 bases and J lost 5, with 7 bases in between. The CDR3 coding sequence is TGTGCCAGCAGTTACAAGAAGGATCAGCCCCAGCATTTT. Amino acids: CASSYKKDQPQHF.

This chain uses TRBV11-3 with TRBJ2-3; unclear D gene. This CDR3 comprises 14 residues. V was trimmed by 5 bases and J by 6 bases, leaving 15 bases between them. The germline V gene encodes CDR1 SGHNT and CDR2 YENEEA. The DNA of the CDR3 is TGTGCCAGCAGCCCGATGGCCCCTCGGGATACGCAGTATTTT. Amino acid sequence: CASSPMAPRDTQYF.

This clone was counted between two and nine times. CDR3 nucleotides: TGTGCCAGCAAAAGGGTTTCCCAATACTTTTTAACTCCTAATTCACCCCTCCACTTT. Residues: CASKRVSQYFLTPNSPLHF. The chain links TRBV28 to TRBJ1-6; D gene ambiguous. Germline V gives CDR1 MDHEN, CDR2 SYDVKM. The CDR3 runs to 19 residues. The V and J ends lost 7 bases and 6 bases respectively, with 28 bases between them.

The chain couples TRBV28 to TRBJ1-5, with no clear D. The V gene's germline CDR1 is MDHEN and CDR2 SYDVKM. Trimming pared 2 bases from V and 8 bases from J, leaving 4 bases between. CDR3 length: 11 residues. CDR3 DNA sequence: TGTGCCAGCAGTTTAGGGGAGCCCCAGCATTTT. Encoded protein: CASSLGEPQHF.

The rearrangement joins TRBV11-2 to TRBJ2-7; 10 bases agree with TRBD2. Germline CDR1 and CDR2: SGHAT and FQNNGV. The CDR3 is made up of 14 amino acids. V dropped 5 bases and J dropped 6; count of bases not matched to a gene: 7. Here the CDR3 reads CASSQGLAVSEQYF. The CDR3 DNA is TGTGCCAGCAGCCAAGGACTAGCGGTTTCCGAGCAGTACTTC.

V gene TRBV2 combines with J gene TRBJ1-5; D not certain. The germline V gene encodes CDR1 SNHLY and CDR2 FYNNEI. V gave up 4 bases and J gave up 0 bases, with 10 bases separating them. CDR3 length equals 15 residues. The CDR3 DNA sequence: TGTGCCAGCAGTGGCGACGGTGATAGCAATCAGCCCCAGCATTTT. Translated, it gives CASSGDGDSNQPQHF.